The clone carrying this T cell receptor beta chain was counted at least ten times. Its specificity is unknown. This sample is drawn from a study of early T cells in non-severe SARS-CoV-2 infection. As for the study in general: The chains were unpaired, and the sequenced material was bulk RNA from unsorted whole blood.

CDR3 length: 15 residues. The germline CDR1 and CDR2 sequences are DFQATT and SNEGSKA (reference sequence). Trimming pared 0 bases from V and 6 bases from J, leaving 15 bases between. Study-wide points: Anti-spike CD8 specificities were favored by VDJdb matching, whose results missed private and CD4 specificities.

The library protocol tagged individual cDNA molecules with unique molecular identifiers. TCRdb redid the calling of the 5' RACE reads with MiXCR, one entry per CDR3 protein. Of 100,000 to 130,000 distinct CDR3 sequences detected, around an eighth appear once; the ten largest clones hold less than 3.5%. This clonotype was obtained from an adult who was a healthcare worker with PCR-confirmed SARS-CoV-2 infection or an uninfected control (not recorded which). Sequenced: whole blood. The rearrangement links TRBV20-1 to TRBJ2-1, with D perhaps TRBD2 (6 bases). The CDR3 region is CSARDPQLASNEQFF. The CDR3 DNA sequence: TGCAGTGCTAGAGATCCCCAACTAGCCAGCAATGAGCAGTTCTTC.